The next 30 T cell receptor beta chains were all read from a single sample in a study. Amplification of TRBV12-4/TRBJ1-2 clonotypes used adaptor-ligated barcode primers. TCRdb redid the calling of the multiplex PCR reads with MiXCR, one entry per CDR3 protein. The table shows about 670 distinct CDR3 sequences, with roughly 32% occurring only once. Tregs were sorted as CD4+CD25+CD127-/low cells. Sample: tumor-infiltrating Tregs sorted from the breast tumor. The source of these receptors is a female donor with breast cancer.

This clonotype is categorized as medium-sized. This rearrangement joins TRBV12-3 or TRBV12-4 to TRBJ1-2; no reliable D call. V shed 1 base and J shed 5 bases, with 5 bases lying between them. The CDR3 is 12 residues long. The CDR3 DNA is TGTGCCAGCAGTTTAGGGAGGTATGGCTACACCTTC. It specifies CASSLGRYGYTF.

This rearrangement joins TRBV12-3 or TRBV12-4 to TRBJ1-2; no clear D. Trimming removed 1 base from V and 4 bases from J, with 7 bases in between. The CDR3 is 13 residues long. CDR3 DNA sequence: TGTGCCAGCAGTTTAGAACAGACCTATGGCTACACCTTC. This sequence encodes CASSLEQTYGYTF.

The rearrangement uses TRBV12-3 or TRBV12-4 and TRBJ1-2; TRBD1 aligns across 9 bases. Trimming cost V 3 bases and J 8 bases; bases outside gene matches: 4. The CDR3 runs 13 residues. The CDR3 DNA reads TGTGCCAGCAGTTTCGGGACAGGGTGGGGCTACACCTTC. Its protein is CASSFGTGWGYTF.

This chain uses TRBV12-3 or TRBV12-4 with TRBJ1-2; tentative D call: TRBD1 (6 bases). The ends were cut back, 5 bases at V and 4 bases at J, with 11 bases in the middle. This CDR3 is built from 13 residues. The CDR3 loop is CASSLQGLYGYTF. CDR3 in DNA: TGTGCCAGCAGTCTACAGGGCCTCTATGGCTACACCTTC.

This clonotype is categorized as large. J is TRBJ1-2 and V is TRBV12-5; D call uncertain. This CDR3 has 11 residues. CDR1 LGHNT and CDR2 FRNRAP come from the germline V gene. V was trimmed by 4 bases and J by 13 bases, leaving 13 bases between them. The CDR3 is CASGSGRGLTF. The CDR3 DNA is TGTGCTAGTGGTTCCGGACGGGGTCTCACCTTC.

This clonotype is judged large. V usage is TRBV12-3 or TRBV12-4 and J usage is TRBJ1-2; D not resolved. The CDR3 length is 15 residues. V lost 0 bases and J 6 bases, leaving 14 bases between the germline ends. DNA of the CDR3: TGTGCCAGCAGTTTAGCGCTGGCTGGTCTCGATGGCTACACCTTC. It is translated as CASSLALAGLDGYTF.

The table lists this clonotype with a few counts. The V gene is TRBV12-3 or TRBV12-4, the J gene TRBJ1-2; 8 bases agree with TRBD1. The V and J ends lost 1 base and 5 bases, in that order; junction bases with no gene match: 6. This CDR3 is 15 amino acids long. The CDR3 region is CASSLEGQALYGYTF. The DNA of the CDR3 is TGTGCCAGCAGTTTAGAGGGACAGGCCCTATATGGCTACACCTTC.

The chain has TRBV12-3 or TRBV12-4 and TRBJ1-2; tentative D call: TRBD1 (5 bases). CDR3 length: 13 residues. Trimming shortened V by 4 bases and J by 11 bases, and 17 bases separated the two germline ends. The CDR3 nucleotides are TGTGCCAGCAGTTGGGACCGGGGAGAAGGGTACACCTTC. Its translation: CASSWDRGEGYTF.

This clonotype is classed as large (0.1 to 1%). The gene calls are TRBV12-3 or TRBV12-4 and TRBJ1-2; D call uncertain. Trimming stripped 7 bases from V and 0 bases from J, with 15 bases between. This CDR3 is built from 15 residues. The CDR3 coding sequence is TGTGCCAGCACCCAGTCAGGCGGAGCTAACTATGGCTACACCTTC. This gives the protein CASTQSGGANYGYTF.

This clonotype was counted many times. The chain employs TRBV12-3 or TRBV12-4 and TRBJ1-2; D is unclear. The V end lost 6 bases, the J end lost 4 bases, and 24 bases lay between the germline ends. The CDR3 is 17 amino acids. CDR3 residues: CASSPDSPRNWGYGYTF. Written as DNA, the CDR3 is TGTGCCAGCAGCCCCGACTCCCCACGGAATTGGGGCTATGGCTACACCTTC.

This clonotype rates as large. The rearrangement links TRBV12-3 or TRBV12-4 to TRBJ1-2; 7 bases align to TRBD1. With V trimmed by 0 bases and J by 7 bases, 5 bases remained unmatched. There are 14 residues in the CDR3. The CDR3 DNA reads as TGTGCCAGCAGTTTAGCATCCGGACAGGTTGGCTACACCTTC. Residues: CASSLASGQVGYTF.

The rearrangement joins TRBV12-3 or TRBV12-4 to TRBJ1-2; D not certain. The CDR3 length is 13 residues. The germline V and J ends were trimmed by 7 bases and 0 bases, with 9 bases remaining between them. In DNA, the CDR3 is TGTGCCAGCACGACGCTGGCTAACTATGGCTACACCTTC. This gives the protein CASTTLANYGYTF.

The chain combines TRBV12-3 or TRBV12-4 with TRBJ1-2; 8 bases agree with TRBD1. This CDR3 region has 15 residues. The V and J ends lost 5 bases and 0 bases, in that order; junction bases with no gene match: 5. CDR3 sequence reads: CASSQGQASNYGYTF. Written as DNA, the CDR3 is TGTGCCAGCAGTCAGGGACAGGCCTCTAACTATGGCTACACCTTC.

This sequence joins TRBV12-3 or TRBV12-4 and TRBJ1-2; a possible D gene is TRBD1 (6 bases). The CDR3 covers 15 residues. Trimming removed 5 bases at V and 4 bases at J, with 17 bases between. Here the CDR3 DNA reads TGTGCCAGCAGTAGACAGGAGGTTACCGCCTATGGCTACACCTTC. The encoded protein is CASSRQEVTAYGYTF.

The CDR3 reads CASSFGTGHYGYTF. The CDR3, as DNA: TGTGCCAGCAGTTTCGGGACAGGGCACTATGGCTACACCTTC. V and J are TRBV12-3 or TRBV12-4 and TRBJ1-2, with TRBD1 identical over 9 bases. There are 14 residues in the CDR3. V lost 3 bases to trimming and J lost 3 bases; unmatched junction nucleotides: 2.

Many counts were recorded for this clonotype. This chain uses TRBV12-3 or TRBV12-4 with TRBJ1-2; 8 nucleotides agree with TRBD1. The length of the CDR3 is 14 residues. The junction had 3 bases not matched to a gene; V was cut back by 4 bases and J by 2 bases. CDR3 sequence (DNA): TGTGCCAGCAGTTGGGACAGGTCGAACTATGGCTACACCTTC. Amino acids: CASSWDRSNYGYTF.

V is TRBV12-3 or TRBV12-4 and J is TRBJ1-2; TRBD1 matches 9 bases. This CDR3 is built from 13 residues. Trimming removed 6 bases from V and 7 bases from J; junction bases left unmatched: 6. CDR3 nucleotides: TGTGCCAGCAGGGGCAGGACAGGGGCTGGCTACACCTTC. It codes for CASRGRTGAGYTF.

Concerning this clonotype itself: Germline and junction disagree at one end, which may indicate a read error. The V gene is TRBV12-3 or TRBV12-4, the J gene TRBJ1-2, with TRBD1 as a possible D gene (6 bases). The CDR3 is 12 amino acids. CDR3 bases: TGTGTCAGCAGTACAGGGACCTATGGCTATACCTTC. Translation: CVSSTGTYGYTF.

V and J are TRBV12-3 or TRBV12-4 and TRBJ1-2; 8 bases match TRBD1. CDR3 length: 12 amino acids. The J segment lost 7 bases and the V segment lost 6 bases, leaving 4 bases of the junction unmatched. The CDR3 protein is CASSGQGAGYTF. CDR3 DNA: TGTGCCAGCAGCGGACAGGGAGCTGGCTACACCTTC.

This clonotype is a singleton in its sample. Written as DNA, the CDR3 is TGTGCCAGCAGTTCGGTCACCGGGACAGATAACTATGGCTACACCTTC. This encodes CASSSVTGTDNYGYTF. This chain connects TRBV12-3 or TRBV12-4 to TRBJ1-2; 7 bases match TRBD1. Unmatched junction bases numbered 9, after V lost 4 bases and J lost 1 base. This CDR3 contains 16 residues.

This clonotype has just a few counts. The chain joins TRBV12-3 or TRBV12-4 to TRBJ1-2; 10 positions match TRBD1. The CDR3 sequence is 14 residues long. Unmatched junction bases numbered 6, after V lost 3 bases and J lost 8 bases. The CDR3 nucleotides are TGTGCCAGCAGTTTGGGGACAGGGGTGAAAGGCTACACCTTC. Its translation: CASSLGTGVKGYTF.

This clonotype was seen once. V gene TRBV12-3 or TRBV12-4 combines with J gene TRBJ1-2; the D is unclear. The CDR3 is made up of 11 amino acids. V dropped 6 bases and J dropped 6 bases, with 8 bases sitting between them. CDR3 nucleotide sequence: TGTGCCAGCAGGGGCGTGGATGGCTACACCTTC. This translates into CASRGVDGYTF.

This rearrangement joins TRBV12-3 or TRBV12-4 to TRBJ1-2; D remains ambiguous. The V gene lost 2 bases and the J gene lost 8 bases, with 24 bases spanning the gap. The CDR3 is made up of 17 amino acids. As DNA, the CDR3 is TGTGCCAGCAGTTTATCTCGCTGGCAGGTGGTGGCTATGGGCTACACCTTC. Translation: CASSLSRWQVVAMGYTF.

This clonotype is deemed large (0.1 to 1%). The chain uses TRBV12-3 or TRBV12-4 and TRBJ1-2; a weak D match, TRBD1 (5 bases). The CDR3 sequence is 12 residues long. The V end lost 4 bases, the J end lost 5 bases, and 8 bases lay between the germline ends. The CDR3 DNA reads TGTGCCAGCAGTTCAGGACAATATGGCTACACCTTC. It codes for CASSSGQYGYTF.

As for this clonotype: A much larger clone sits a single nucleotide away, making a read error possible. The chain couples TRBV12-3 or TRBV12-4 to TRBJ1-2, with 8 nucleotides matching TRBD1. V lost 5 bases, J lost 2 bases, and 7 bases stayed unmatched. The CDR3 totals 15 residues. The CDR3 DNA reads as TGTGCCAGCAGTGTCTGGGACAGGTCGAACTATGGCTACACCTTC. This codes for CASSVWDRSNYGYTF.

The V and J genes are TRBV12-3 or TRBV12-4 and TRBJ1-2, with TRBD1 matching 7 bases. The CDR3 is made up of 15 amino acids. Trimming at V came to 5 bases and at J to 2 bases, leaving 8 bases not matched to a gene. The CDR3 coding sequence is TGTGCCAGCAGTCCCCGGACAGGTGCCAACTATGGCTACACCTTC. It specifies CASSPRTGANYGYTF.

This clonotype was detected only a few times. The chain combines TRBV12-3 or TRBV12-4 with TRBJ1-2, with D uncertain. V was clipped by 10 bases and J by 4 bases, with 10 bases between them. The CDR3 covers 11 residues. CDR3 DNA sequence: TGTGCCATTGATAAGGGCTATGGCTACACCTTC. Amino acid sequence: CAIDKGYGYTF.

The genes are TRBV12-3 or TRBV12-4 and TRBJ1-2, with a tentative D call TRBD1 (5 bases). Trimming took 6 bases from V and 4 from J, leaving 12 bases between them. CDR3 size: 13 residues. CDR3 sequence (DNA): TGTGCCAGCAGGTTCACAGGATTCTATGGCTACACCTTC. As protein: CASRFTGFYGYTF.

By sample fraction, this clonotype is large (0.1 to 1%). The chain recombines TRBV12-3 or TRBV12-4 with TRBJ1-2; D is perhaps TRBD1 (5 bases). Trimming removed 0 bases from V and 4 bases from J, with 9 bases in between. The CDR3 sequence is 14 residues long. The CDR3 loop is CASSLARRGYGYTF. Here the CDR3 DNA reads TGTGCCAGCAGTTTAGCGCGGAGGGGCTATGGCTACACCTTC.

Relative to its sample, this clonotype is medium-sized. The chain combines TRBV12-3 or TRBV12-4 with TRBJ1-2; D might be TRBD1 (5 bases). The V end lost 6 bases, the J end lost 4 bases, and 18 bases lay between the germline ends. CDR3 length: 15 residues. CDR3 sequence (DNA): TGTGCCAGCAGCCCTCGGGACTCTAGGTTCTATGGCTACACCTTC. This codes for CASSPRDSRFYGYTF.